This T cell receptor (beta chain) was recovered during a study of T-cell memory formation after mild COVID-19. Across the whole study: The study found TCR clusters largely donor specific. Broader study findings: Memory cells collected pre-infection included some clones that later responded, suggesting cross-reactive memory joined. Contracting CD8+ clones were enriched in EMRA, CD4+ mainly in CM and EM.

cDNA libraries for TCR alpha and TCR beta, carrying sample barcodes and UMIs, came from 5'RACE with constant-segment primers. TCRdb re-called the 5' RACE reads with MiXCR, one entry per CDR3 protein. The sample carries some 210,000 distinct CDR3 sequences, about 16% recorded once. Turning to this clonotype: Antigen unknown.

The sequence was obtained from an adult woman who had mild COVID-19 (a few samples of this study predate the infection). Cell type and time point are not known. The sample taken for sequencing was PBMCs or a T cell subset sorted from them (not recorded which).

Here the CDR3 reads CASSHSGRSTDTQYF. The CDR3 region has the DNA TGTGCCAGCAGCCATAGCGGGAGAAGCACAGATACGCAGTATTTT. The chain is built from TRBV7-3 and TRBJ2-3; 9 bases fit TRBD2. The ends lost 5 bases at V and 0 bases at J; junction bases unmatched: 3. The CDR3 loop spans 15 amino acids. Germline values: CDR1 SGHTA, CDR2 FQGTGA.